Listed below are T cell receptor beta chains from one sample, sequenced in a study of shared clonotypes between healthy human individuals. Repertoires were generated with immunoSEQ multiplex PCR, while TCRdb's copy carries only in-frame clones and drops some. The sample includes 2 million to 2.5 million clones, 85% to 95% of them seen just once. Sequenced sample: naive CD4+ T cells from PBMCs. These receptors were obtained from a man between 18 and 29 years old in good health. Some clones in this sample may be carry-over from other donors' samples. Both conserved end residues are part of each CDR3. Fields, in order: clone size, D gene, V gene, J gene, CDR3 protein, CDR3 DNA. A D gene is named only where the DNA matches it firmly. A row's size may be missing; if present it is once, few, many or a size class.

.,.,TRBV10-1,TRBJ1-1,CASSEGVAGKTEAFF,TGCGCCAGCAGTGAGGGCGTTGCAGGGAAGACTGAAGCTTTCTTT
.,TRBD2,TRBV9,TRBJ2-1,CASSAPPGLAGGRSNEQFF,TGTGCCAGCAGCGCCCCACCGGGACTAGCGGGAGGGCGGAGCAATGAGCAGTTCTTC
.,.,TRBV5-4,TRBJ1-2,CASSPENGPYGYTF,TGTGCCAGCAGCCCAGAAAACGGCCCCTATGGCTACACCTTC
.,.,TRBV5-1,TRBJ2-7,CASSGGTEGNEQYF,TGCGCCAGCTCCGGTGGGACGGAGGGGAACGAGCAGTACTTC
.,TRBD1,TRBV5-4,TRBJ1-4,CASSRQGVSEKLFF,TGTGCCAGCAGCCGACAGGGGGTCAGTGAAAAACTGTTTTTT
.,.,TRBV28,TRBJ1-1,CASSFWDHRDTEAFF,TGTGCCAGCAGTTTCTGGGACCACAGGGACACTGAAGCTTTCTTT
.,.,TRBV6-5,TRBJ1-1,CASSYSSTVDTEAFF,TGTGCCAGCAGTTACTCGTCAACTGTTGACACTGAAGCTTTCTTT
.,.,TRBV5-1,TRBJ2-6,CASSPLTGANVLTF,TGCGCCAGCAGCCCCTTAACTGGGGCCAACGTCCTGACTTTC
few,.,TRBV18,TRBJ2-2,CASSPLSVGEELFF,TGTGCCAGCTCACCACTGTCGGTGGGGGAGGAGCTGTTTTTT
.,TRBD2,TRBV4-1,TRBJ2-1,CASSRGPLAVFPYNEQFF,TGCGCCAGCAGCCGAGGGCCCCTAGCGGTCTTCCCCTACAATGAGCAGTTCTTC
.,.,TRBV6-6,TRBJ2-1,CASSYSGLYNEQFF,TGTGCCAGCAGTTACTCGGGACTGTACAATGAGCAGTTCTTC
.,.,TRBV6-5,TRBJ2-2,CASSRVGGHGELFF,TGTGCCAGCAGTCGCGTGGGGGGACACGGGGAGCTGTTTTTT
.,TRBD1,TRBV18,TRBJ2-3,CASSTTGGETDTQYF,TGTGCCAGCTCAACGACAGGGGGCGAGACAGATACGCAGTATTTT
.,.,TRBV5-5,TRBJ1-2,CASSLYGQVNYGYTF,TGTGCCAGCAGCTTGTACGGCCAGGTCAACTATGGCTACACCTTC
.,.,TRBV28,TRBJ2-7,CASSLTGEAYEQYF,TGTGCCAGCAGTTTAACCGGGGAAGCCTACGAGCAGTACTTC
.,.,TRBV7-9,TRBJ2-3,CASSLSGSGTDTQYF,TGTGCCAGCAGCTTATCCGGGAGCGGTACAGATACGCAGTATTTT
.,.,TRBV9,TRBJ1-1,CASSASLASQAFF,TGTGCCAGCAGCGCCTCCCTAGCGAGTCAAGCTTTCTTT
.,.,TRBV7-2,TRBJ2-7,CASSLVVVSHEQYF,TGTGCCAGCAGCTTAGTTGTTGTCTCTCACGAGCAGTACTTC
.,.,TRBV12-5,TRBJ1-2,CASGLPTGDGYTF,TGTGCTAGTGGTTTGCCTACAGGTGATGGCTACACCTTC
.,TRBD1,TRBV10-2,TRBJ2-1,CASGGQGSYNEQFF,TGCGCCAGCGGTGGACAGGGTTCCTACAATGAGCAGTTCTTC
.,.,TRBV12-2,TRBJ2-1,CASRPTSGGPYNEQFF,TGTGCAAGTCGCCCCACTAGCGGGGGGCCCTACAATGAGCAGTTCTTC
.,.,TRBV13,TRBJ2-1,CASSLAEGRQFF,TGTGCCAGCAGCTTAGCGGAGGGTAGGCAGTTCTTC
.,TRBD1,TRBV5-1,TRBJ2-5,CASSVRTGEETQYF,TGCGCCAGCAGCGTAAGGACAGGGGAAGAGACCCAGTACTTC
.,.,TRBV28,TRBJ2-1,CASSPSRGYNEQFF,TGTGCCAGCAGTCCCTCGCGGGGTTACAATGAGCAGTTCTTC
.,.,TRBV5-1,TRBJ1-1,CASRLGGRAEAFF,TGCGCCAGCCGGTTGGGGGGGCGCGCTGAAGCTTTCTTT
.,.,TRBV28,TRBJ2-6,CASSKLSGSRANVLTF,TGTGCCAGCAGTAAATTGTCTGGGTCGAGGGCCAACGTCCTGACTTTC
.,.,TRBV6-1,TRBJ1-5,CASRLDTYQPQHF,TGTGCCAGCAGACTGGACACGTATCAGCCCCAGCATTTT
once,TRBD1,TRBV6-4,TRBJ2-2,CASSDLQGSGELFF,TGTGCCAGCAGTGACTTACAGGGGTCCGGGGAGCTGTTTTTT
.,.,TRBV28,TRBJ2-6,CASKGGDSGANVLTF,TGTGCCAGCAAGGGGGGAGACTCTGGGGCCAACGTCCTGACTTTC
.,.,TRBV6-1,TRBJ1-2,CASSDTWAWGYGYTF,TGTGCCAGCAGTGATACGTGGGCGTGGGGCTATGGCTACACCTTC
.,TRBD2,TRBV11-2,TRBJ2-1,CASSFSSGWTDEQFF,TGTGCCAGCAGCTTCTCTAGCGGATGGACGGATGAGCAGTTCTTC
.,.,TRBV7-2,TRBJ2-6,CASSRKSGANVLTF,TGTGCCAGCAGCCGAAAGTCTGGGGCCAACGTCCTGACTTTC
.,TRBD1,TRBV2,TRBJ1-2,CASRRGQADHYNYGYTF,TGTGCCAGCAGGCGGGGACAGGCCGACCACTATAACTATGGCTACACCTTC
.,TRBD1,TRBV7-9,TRBJ2-7,CASSSGQGAYEQYF,TGTGCCAGCAGCTCGGGACAGGGGGCCTACGAGCAGTACTTC
once,TRBD1,TRBV6-5,TRBJ1-1,CASSIRDRGTEAFF,TGTGCCAGCAGTATCCGGGACAGGGGTACTGAAGCTTTCTTT
once,.,TRBV5-1,TRBJ1-1,CASTKGTEAFF,TGCGCCAGCACGAAGGGCACTGAAGCTTTCTTT
.,TRBD2,TRBV28,TRBJ2-1,CASSLGGRAFYNEQFF,TGTGCCAGCAGTTTGGGCGGGAGGGCCTTCTACAATGAGCAGTTCTTC
.,.,TRBV18,TRBJ2-7,CASSPTTDSYEQYF,TGTGCCAGCTCACCTACGACAGACTCCTACGAGCAGTACTTC
.,.,TRBV29-1,TRBJ2-5,CSVGTLLQETQYF,TGCAGCGTTGGGACTCTTCTCCAAGAGACCCAGTACTTC
.,.,TRBV25-1,TRBJ1-5,CASSEYADSNQPQHF,TGTGCCAGCAGTGAATACGCAGATAGCAATCAGCCCCAGCATTTT
.,.,TRBV7-9,TRBJ2-1,CASSLRRGRGEQFF,TGTGCCAGCAGCTTAAGGAGAGGGAGAGGGGAGCAGTTCTTC
.,.,TRBV28,TRBJ2-4,CASSLGAAKNIQYF,TGTGCCAGCAGTTTGGGGGCAGCCAAAAACATTCAGTACTTC
once,.,TRBV29-1,TRBJ2-7,CSVTRFGAPYEQYF,TGCAGCGTCACTAGGTTTGGCGCCCCCTACGAGCAGTACTTC
.,.,TRBV29-1,TRBJ2-5,CSVDSAQETQYF,TGCAGCGTCGATAGCGCGCAAGAGACCCAGTACTTC
.,.,TRBV5-1,TRBJ2-6,CASGPHGTGANVLTF,TGCGCCAGCGGTCCCCACGGGACCGGGGCCAACGTCCTGACTTTC
.,TRBD2,TRBV28,TRBJ2-1,CASRPPGGTSYNEQFF,TGTGCCAGCCGACCGCCGGGGGGGACCTCCTACAATGAGCAGTTCTTC
once,.,TRBV29-1,TRBJ2-1,CSVVRASHEQFF,TGCAGCGTTGTGAGGGCTTCCCATGAGCAGTTCTTC
.,.,TRBV2,TRBJ2-5,CASSEGALETQYF,TGTGCCAGCAGTGAAGGGGCCTTGGAGACCCAGTACTTC
once,.,TRBV30,TRBJ2-7,CAWGRGSSYEQYF,TGTGCCTGGGGCAGGGGAAGTTCCTACGAGCAGTACTTC
.,.,TRBV7-2,TRBJ1-2,CASSLETDLEGYTF,TGTGCCAGCAGCTTAGAGACAGACTTGGAGGGCTACACCTTC
.,TRBD1,TRBV19,TRBJ1-1,CASNPPRDRRLPNTEAFF,TGTGCCAGTAATCCGCCCCGGGACAGGAGGCTTCCGAACACTGAAGCTTTCTTT
.,.,TRBV19,TRBJ2-2,CASSIRAGNTGELFF,TGTGCCAGTAGTATAAGGGCAGGAAACACCGGGGAGCTGTTTTTT
.,TRBD2,TRBV7-3,TRBJ2-2,CASSLAGGELFF,TGTGCCAGCAGCCTAGCGGGCGGGGAGCTGTTTTTT
.,.,TRBV6-5,TRBJ2-5,CASSYSKLETQYF,TGTGCCAGCAGTTACTCGAAACTTGAGACCCAGTACTTC
.,.,TRBV10-3,TRBJ2-3,CAISEGRVTDTQYF,TGTGCCATCAGTGAAGGGCGGGTCACAGATACGCAGTATTTT
once,TRBD2,TRBV2,TRBJ2-7,CASSWGGGSPAYEQYF,TGTGCCAGCAGCTGGGGGGGAGGCAGTCCCGCCTACGAGCAGTACTTC
.,.,TRBV29-1,TRBJ2-3,CSVTSGAGDTQYF,TGCAGCGTTACATCTGGGGCAGGGGATACGCAGTATTTT